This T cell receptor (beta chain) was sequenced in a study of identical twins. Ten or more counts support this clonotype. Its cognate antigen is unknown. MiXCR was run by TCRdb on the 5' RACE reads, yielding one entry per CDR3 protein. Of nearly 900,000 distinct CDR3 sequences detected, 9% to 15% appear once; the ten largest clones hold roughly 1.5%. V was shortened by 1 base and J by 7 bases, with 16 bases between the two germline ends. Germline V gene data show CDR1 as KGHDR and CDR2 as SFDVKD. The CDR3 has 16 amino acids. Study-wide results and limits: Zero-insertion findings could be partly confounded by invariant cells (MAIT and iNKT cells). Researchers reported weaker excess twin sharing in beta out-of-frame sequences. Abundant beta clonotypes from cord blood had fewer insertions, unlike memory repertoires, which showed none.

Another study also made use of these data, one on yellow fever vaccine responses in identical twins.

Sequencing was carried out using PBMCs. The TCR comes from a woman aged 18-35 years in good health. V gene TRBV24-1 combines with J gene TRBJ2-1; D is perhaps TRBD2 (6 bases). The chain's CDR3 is CATSDFSAGSWNEQFF. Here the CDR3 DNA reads TGTGCCACCAGTGATTTCTCGGCGGGATCGTGGAATGAGCAGTTCTTC.